A selection of T cell receptor beta chains follows, all from one sample in a study of identical twins. TCRdb reprocessed the 5' RACE reads via MiXCR and lists one record per CDR3 protein. The sample holds some 790,000 distinct CDR3 sequences, 18% seen once. Another study also made use of these data, one on T cells expressing NK-cell markers.

The source material was PBMCs. These receptors were taken from a woman aged 18-29 years in good health. Both conserved end residues are part of each CDR3. The order of the fields is V gene, J gene, D gene, clone size, CDR3 protein, CDR3 DNA. D genes are given only for firm matches. Only some rows state a clone size, as once, few, many or a class for expanded clones.

TRBV7-8,TRBJ2-5,TRBD1,-,CASSQHTGATQYF,TGTGCCAGCAGTCAACACACAGGGGCGACCCAGTACTTC
TRBV12-3/TRBV12-4,TRBJ2-7,-,few,CASSPRPGLSYEQYF,TGTGCCAGCAGTCCCCGTCCGGGGCTCTCCTACGAGCAGTACTTC
TRBV3-1,TRBJ1-6,-,-,CASSQEVKSPLHF,TGTGCCAGCAGCCAAGAGGTTAAATCACCCCTCCACTTT
TRBV27,TRBJ2-7,-,few,CASSPAPGRPSGYEQYF,TGTGCCAGCAGTCCCGCTCCGGGACGCCCCTCAGGGTACGAGCAGTACTTC
TRBV20-1,TRBJ1-4,-,-,CSASLSPEKLFF,TGCAGTGCTAGCTTAAGCCCGGAAAAACTGTTTTTT
TRBV5-6,TRBJ1-5,-,-,CASSYRRGYNQPQHF,TGTGCCAGCAGTTACCGGCGCGGCTACAATCAGCCCCAGCATTTT
TRBV5-1,TRBJ1-6,TRBD1,-,CASSLELGQSYNSPLHF,TGCGCCAGCAGCTTGGAGTTGGGACAGTCCTATAATTCACCCCTCCACTTT
TRBV10-3,TRBJ2-1,TRBD2,-,CAILAGGFNNEQFF,TGTGCCATATTAGCGGGAGGATTCAACAATGAGCAGTTCTTC
TRBV20-1,TRBJ2-3,TRBD2,many,CSARAPALAGVYF,TGCAGTGCTAGAGCGCCGGCGCTAGCGGGAGTCTATTTT
TRBV10-3,TRBJ2-2,TRBD1,-,CAIQGTGELFF,TGTGCCATACAGGGGACCGGGGAGCTGTTTTTT
TRBV5-1,TRBJ2-7,-,-,CASIFDASYEQYF,TGCGCCAGCATCTTCGACGCCTCCTACGAGCAGTACTTC
TRBV6-5,TRBJ2-1,-,few,CASSYGARNNEQFF,TGTGCCAGCAGTTACGGGGCCAGAAACAATGAGCAGTTCTTC
TRBV7-9,TRBJ2-1,TRBD1,-,CASSWATGTVNEQFF,TGTGCCAGTAGCTGGGCTACAGGGACAGTGAATGAGCAGTTCTTC
TRBV12-3/TRBV12-4,TRBJ2-5,-,-,CASNLGVTGETQYF,TGTGCCAGCAACCTAGGGGTGACGGGCGAGACCCAGTACTTC
TRBV20-1,TRBJ2-7,TRBD1,-,CSARPSGQGKYEQYF,TGCAGTGCCAGGCCCTCAGGACAGGGAAAATACGAGCAGTACTTC
TRBV25-1,TRBJ1-1,TRBD1,few,CASSAATGINTEAFF,TGTGCCAGCAGTGCCGCGACAGGGATCAACACTGAAGCTTTCTTT
TRBV12-3/TRBV12-4,TRBJ2-1,TRBD2,-,CASSKLAGYNEQFF,TGTGCCAGCAGTAAGCTAGCGGGTTACAATGAGCAGTTCTTC
TRBV10-3,TRBJ2-5,-,few,CAIRRGDQETQYF,TGTGCCATCAGACGCGGCGATCAAGAGACCCAGTACTTC
TRBV29-1,TRBJ2-7,-,-,CSVAGVGEQYF,TGCAGCGTTGCCGGAGTGGGTGAGCAGTACTTC
TRBV7-6,TRBJ2-1,-,-,CASSQEGGSVQFF,TGTGCCAGCAGCCAGGAAGGGGGGAGCGTACAGTTCTTC
TRBV7-9,TRBJ2-5,-,-,CASSLVSGGSKETQYF,TGTGCCAGCAGCTTAGTATCGGGTGGATCTAAAGAGACCCAGTACTTC
TRBV29-1,TRBJ1-1,-,-,CSVGAGYYTEAFF,TGCAGCGTTGGCGCGGGCTATTACACTGAAGCTTTCTTT
TRBV5-5,TRBJ2-2,-,once,CASSLFGPGNTGELFF,TGTGCCAGCAGCTTGTTTGGGCCCGGGAACACCGGGGAGCTGTTTTTT
TRBV20-1,TRBJ2-7,-,-,CSARDPTGTAHF,TGCAGTGCTAGAGATCCCACGGGAACCGCTCATTTC
TRBV6-1,TRBJ1-1,-,-,CASSIYRMNTEAFF,TGTGCCAGCAGTATTTACAGGATGAACACTGAAGCTTTCTTT
TRBV6-5,TRBJ2-3,-,-,CASSYNLGVTTQYF,TGTGCCAGCAGTTACAACCTCGGGGTCACAACGCAGTATTTT
TRBV6-5,TRBJ2-1,-,few,CASSYSNGGVQFF,TGTGCCAGCAGTTACTCGAACGGGGGCGTGCAGTTCTTC
TRBV18,TRBJ1-2,-,few,CASSPNNGDGYTF,TGTGCCAGCTCACCAAACAATGGCGATGGCTACACCTTC
TRBV29-1,TRBJ1-2,TRBD1,-,CSVPGQGTYGYTF,TGCAGCGTTCCCGGACAGGGAACCTATGGCTACACCTTC
TRBV20-1,TRBJ2-7,-,few,CSARYYYSEQYF,TGCAGTGCTCGATATTACTACTCCGAGCAGTACTTC
TRBV10-3,TRBJ2-1,-,many,CAISSRDEQFF,TGTGCCATCAGTTCTCGGGATGAGCAGTTCTTC
TRBV10-3,TRBJ2-2,TRBD1,few,CAISQTPGQANTGELFF,TGTGCCATCAGTCAAACCCCGGGACAGGCGAACACCGGGGAGCTGTTTTTT
TRBV20-1,TRBJ2-1,-,-,CSVITRRGNEQFF,TGCAGTGTTATAACCCGCCGGGGGAATGAGCAGTTCTTC
TRBV11-2,TRBJ2-3,-,few,CASMGGLTDTQYF,TGTGCCAGCATGGGCGGGCTAACAGATACGCAGTATTTT
TRBV20-1,TRBJ2-3,TRBD2,few,CSARTSGYTDTQYF,TGCAGTGCTCGGACTAGCGGTTACACAGATACGCAGTATTTT
TRBV4-3,TRBJ1-2,-,-,CASSQDPDRVNYGYTF,TGCGCCAGCAGCCAAGACCCGGACAGAGTTAACTATGGCTACACCTTC
TRBV9,TRBJ2-7,-,-,CASSVAEFSYEQYF,TGTGCCAGCAGCGTAGCTGAGTTCTCCTACGAGCAGTACTTC
TRBV20-1,TRBJ2-3,-,-,CSASGGQGGADTQYF,TGCAGTGCTAGTGGGGGGCAGGGCGGGGCAGATACGCAGTATTTT
TRBV7-3,TRBJ1-2,TRBD1,-,CASSPASTGYYGYTF,TGTGCCAGCAGCCCAGCTTCGACAGGGTACTATGGCTACACCTTC
TRBV20-1,TRBJ1-1,-,few,CSARGGLRDLHTEAFF,TGCAGTGCTAGAGGAGGCCTTAGGGATTTGCACACTGAAGCTTTCTTT
TRBV25-1,TRBJ1-1,TRBD1,-,CASSDPRAGGTEAFF,TGTGCCAGCAGTGACCCCAGGGCAGGGGGCACTGAAGCTTTCTTT
TRBV6-5,TRBJ1-4,TRBD1,few,CASSYAGTGTEKLFF,TGTGCCAGCAGTTACGCCGGGACAGGGACTGAAAAACTGTTTTTT
TRBV12-5,TRBJ2-5,TRBD2,few,CASGLTSGSLQETQYF,TGTGCTAGTGGTTTGACTAGCGGGAGCCTCCAAGAGACCCAGTACTTC
TRBV2,TRBJ2-5,-,few,CASSPQEWGARVQETQYF,TGTGCCAGCAGTCCCCAAGAGTGGGGGGCGAGGGTTCAAGAGACCCAGTACTTC
TRBV4-1,TRBJ2-5,-,few,CASSQDGGTEETQYF,TGCGCCAGCAGCCAAGATGGGGGTACCGAAGAGACCCAGTACTTC
TRBV15,TRBJ1-5,-,few,CATSQRGGNQPQHF,TGTGCCACCAGTCAGAGAGGCGGCAATCAGCCCCAGCATTTT